This T cell receptor beta chain was sequenced for a study of shared clonotypes between healthy human individuals. The V and J ends lost 2 bases and 1 base, in that order; junction bases with no gene match: 5. The CDR3 has 17 amino acids. CDR1 is SGHVS and CDR2 is FNYEAQ in the germline V gene. Clones were sequenced by immunoSEQ multiplex PCR, and TCRdb holds only the in-frame ones, with some missing. The table lists millions of clones, 90% to 95% of them singletons, with more than 0.1% in the top ten. This clone was recorded only once. The rearrangement uses TRBV7-6 and TRBJ2-2; TRBD2 aligns across 9 bases. The receptor comes from a man younger than 35 in good health. The sample comprised naive CD4+ T cells sorted from blood. Subset specified: CD45RA+ positively selected. As DNA, the CDR3 is TGTGCCAGCAGCTTAATGATAGCGGGGGTGAACACCGGGGAGCTGTTTTTT. As protein: CASSLMIAGVNTGELFF.